This TCR beta chain derives from a study of cytomegalovirus exposure and HLA in healthy donors. Trimming stripped 6 bases from V and 6 bases from J, with 9 bases between. CDR3 length: 12 amino acids. Germline loops: CDR1 MNHNS, CDR2 SASEGT. 13 Jbeta primers and 60 Vbeta primers were used for the PCR. The method was immunoSEQ multiplex PCR; TCRdb's version includes in-frame clones alone and lacks a portion of them. This sample carries roughly 150,000 clones, roughly 82% of them seen once, and the ten largest clones take about 1.6%. This chain uses TRBV6-1 with TRBJ1-5; tentative D call: TRBD1 (6 bases). The source is a girl between 10 and 17 years old in good health and CMV-seropositive. Sequencing was performed on PBMCs. The CDR3 spells CASSNRVQPQHF. CDR3 DNA: TGTGCCAGCAGCAACAGGGTTCAGCCCCAGCATTTT.